Described below is a single TCR beta chain sequence and its context. With a much larger clone just one base away, this may be a read error. The sample comes from a study of early T cells in non-severe SARS-CoV-2 infection. Overall study context: Investigators sequenced bulk RNA drawn from unsorted whole blood, and chains remained unpaired.

This CDR3 spans 14 amino acids. CDR1 and CDR2 from the germline V gene are SGHRS and YFSETQ. TCRdb ran MiXCR on the 5' RACE reads and lists one entry per CDR3 protein. The profile covers about 23,000 distinct CDR3 sequences, with 4.5% to 5% appearing a single time and about 8% taken by the ten largest. The clonotype originates from an adult who was a healthcare worker with PCR-confirmed SARS-CoV-2 infection or an uninfected control (not recorded which). The sample was whole blood. The rearrangement links TRBV5-1 to TRBJ1-3; 8 bases align to TRBD1. Here the CDR3 reads CASSPTGAGNIIYF. The CDR3 DNA follows: TGCGCCAGCAGCCCGACAGGGGCTGGAAACATCATATATTTT.